This T cell receptor beta chain is from a study of blood T cells in healthy people across ages. Findings of the study overall: Naive and antigen-experienced cells were not separated, limiting conclusive comparison. Older age went with lower TCR beta diversity per million T cells, in a roughly linear way.

With a J-beta primer mix and a sample-barcoded 5' primer, a second PCR ran roughly 7 to 11 cycles. Using its own MiXCR run on the 5' RACE reads, TCRdb lists one record per CDR3 protein. The table includes 1.5 million to 1.8 million distinct CDR3 sequences, 35% to 45% detected once. Comment on this clonotype: Its target is not known.

Trimming shortened V by 3 bases and J by 6 bases, and 11 bases separated the two germline ends. CDR1 and CDR2 (germline): MGHRA, YSYEKL. This CDR3 has 13 residues. Each donor supplied approximately 10 milliliters of peripheral blood. The extraction recovered at least 5.5 micrograms of total RNA per sample. The sequenced sample consisted of blood. V usage is TRBV4-1 and J usage is TRBJ1-2, with a tentative D call TRBD1 (6 bases). The origin of this receptor is a woman aged 18-29 years in good health. The CDR3 loop is CASSHRRGDGYTF. The CDR3 region has the DNA TGCGCCAGCAGCCATCGAAGGGGGGATGGCTACACCTTC.